The rows below give T cell receptor beta chains drawn from one sample of a study of control samples from healthy donors and cancer patients. The table came from immunoSEQ multiplex PCR; TCRdb's copy has only in-frame clones and leaves some out. The sample has 150,000 or so clones, 90% to 95% seen once. The sample taken for sequencing was blood. The source is a woman aged 40 to 50 in good health. CDR3s include the opening cysteine and the closing phenylalanine or tryptophan. A D gene is named only where the DNA matches it firmly. Size values are once, few and many counts, or a class for expanded clones, and some rows have none.

CDR3 DNA	CDR3 protein	clone size	D gene	V gene	J gene
TGTGCCAGTAGTATCTCCAGGGGCGATAATTCACCCCTCCACTTT	CASSISRGDNSPLHF	.	.	TRBV19	TRBJ1-6
TGCGCCAGCAGTGAGGGAACGAACACTGAAGCTTTCTTT	CASSEGTNTEAFF	few	.	TRBV10-1	TRBJ1-1
TGTGCCAGTAGTAGGAGGGTGGGAAGCTCCTACGAGCAGTACTTC	CASSRRVGSSYEQYF	.	.	TRBV19	TRBJ2-7
TGCGCCAGCAGCCCAGGGACAGGGTACTACAATGAGCAGTTCTTC	CASSPGTGYYNEQFF	.	TRBD1	TRBV5-1	TRBJ2-1
TGTGCCAGCAGTCCCTCCAGCCACTCTGGGGCCAACGTCCTGACTTTC	CASSPSSHSGANVLTF	.	.	TRBV6-2/TRBV6-3	TRBJ2-6
TGTGCCAGCGCCAGGAGCACTGAAGCTTTCTTT	CASARSTEAFF	.	.	TRBV6-5	TRBJ1-1
TGTGCCAGCAGCTCCGAGGGACTAGCGTTCTACGAGCAGTACTTC	CASSSEGLAFYEQYF	.	TRBD2	TRBV11-2	TRBJ2-7
TGTGCCAGCACCACAGCAAGAGCGGGGGAGCAGTACTTC	CASTTARAGEQYF	.	TRBD2	TRBV12-3/TRBV12-4	TRBJ2-7
TGTGCCAGCGTTCAGGGTTCTAGTACTGAAGCTTTCTTT	CASVQGSSTEAFF	.	.	TRBV2	TRBJ1-1
TGTGCCAGCAGCGTCAACAGCGGGAGGGCGGGGGAGCAGTACTTC	CASSVNSGRAGEQYF	.	TRBD2	TRBV7-2	TRBJ2-7
TGCGCCAGCAGCCCGAACCCCAAAAGCTCTGGAAACACCATATATTTT	CASSPNPKSSGNTIYF	.	.	TRBV5-1	TRBJ1-3
TGTGCCAGCAGCCCCCGGGGCCCCGTGAACACTGAAGCTTTCTTT	CASSPRGPVNTEAFF	.	.	TRBV7-2	TRBJ1-1
TGCAGCGTTGAAGATTCGGGACAGGGGAGGACAAACTATGGCTACACCTTC	CSVEDSGQGRTNYGYTF	.	TRBD1	TRBV29-1	TRBJ1-2
TGTGCCAGCAGTCCTGACAGAAGGCGCAATCAGCCCCAGCATTTT	CASSPDRRRNQPQHF	.	.	TRBV6-5	TRBJ1-5
TGTGCCAGCAGCGTGTCAGCGGGCGGATGCAATGAGCAGTTCTTC	CASSVSAGGCNEQFF	.	.	TRBV9	TRBJ2-1
TGTGCCAGTAGTATAGGGGCCGCTAATCAGCCCCAGCATTTT	CASSIGAANQPQHF	.	.	TRBV19	TRBJ1-5
TGTGCCAGCAGTTTAACCCCCCCCAGGGCGAATTCACCCCTCCACTTT	CASSLTPPRANSPLHF	.	.	TRBV27	TRBJ1-6
TGTGCCAGCAGTCCAATCGGGGAAGCGGGACGACGGCCCCAAGAGACCCAGTACTTC	CASSPIGEAGRRPQETQYF	.	TRBD2	TRBV28	TRBJ2-5
TGTGCCATCAGCGTACAGGGTTCGGCTGGAAACACCATATATTTT	CAISVQGSAGNTIYF	.	.	TRBV10-3	TRBJ1-3
TGTGCCAGCAGCTTGGGCCCTGGTGCGGGAAACACCATATATTTT	CASSLGPGAGNTIYF	.	.	TRBV5-5	TRBJ1-3
TGCGCCAGCAGCCAAGATTCAGGGACACCACTCTATGAAGCTTTCTTT	CASSQDSGTPLYEAFF	.	.	TRBV4-3	TRBJ1-1
TGTGCCAGTAGTGAGCGGGAGGTTCCCTACAATGAGCAGTTCTTC	CASSEREVPYNEQFF	once	TRBD2	TRBV19	TRBJ2-1
TGCGCCAGCAGCCAAGAGGCCGGTTTCTGGCCCCAGCATTTT	CASSQEAGFWPQHF	.	.	TRBV4-3	TRBJ1-5
TGTGCCAGCAGTTACTCGATCTTAGCCGAGTCACCCCTCCACTTT	CASSYSILAESPLHF	.	.	TRBV6-2/TRBV6-3	TRBJ1-6
TGTGCCATCCGCAATGGACAGGGGAACTATGGCTACACCTTC	CAIRNGQGNYGYTF	.	TRBD1	TRBV10-3	TRBJ1-2
TGTGCCAGCAGCCGGGACACTTACGAGCAGTACTTC	CASSRDTYEQYF	.	.	TRBV7-8	TRBJ2-7
TGTGCCAGCTCACCACCGATAGGACAGGGGGCCACGGAGACCCAGTACTTC	CASSPPIGQGATETQYF	.	TRBD1	TRBV18	TRBJ2-5
TGTGCCAGCAGCTTAGTAGGACAGGCTGTTGGAAACACCATATATTTT	CASSLVGQAVGNTIYF	.	TRBD1	TRBV7-2	TRBJ1-3
TGTGCCAGCAGCCTCGTTGCGGGCCTAGGTGATGGCTACACCTTC	CASSLVAGLGDGYTF	.	.	TRBV7-2	TRBJ1-2
TGCGCCAGCAGCTTGCGTGCAGGACCAAGCACAGATACGCAGTATTTT	CASSLRAGPSTDTQYF	once	.	TRBV5-1	TRBJ2-3
TGTGCCAGCAGCTTTGGCGCTAGCGGGAGTCGCGAGCAGTACTTC	CASSFGASGSREQYF	.	TRBD2	TRBV5-6	TRBJ2-7
TGCGCCAGCAGCCAAGAAGCCGTTTCGGGCGAGCAGTACTTC	CASSQEAVSGEQYF	.	.	TRBV4-3	TRBJ2-7
TGTGCCAGCAGTTACTCGGGCCCCGAGGGCTACACCTTC	CASSYSGPEGYTF	.	.	TRBV6-2/TRBV6-3	TRBJ1-2
TGCAGTGCTGGGGGTTCCTACGAGCAGTACTTC	CSAGGSYEQYF	.	.	TRBV20-1	TRBJ2-7
TGCAGCGTTGAAGATCGACAAGCGAACACTGAAGCTTTCTTT	CSVEDRQANTEAFF	.	.	TRBV29-1	TRBJ1-1
TGTGCCAGCAGACCCGGGGCGGGGATCAGCGATACGCAGTATTTT	CASRPGAGISDTQYF	.	.	TRBV5-4	TRBJ2-3
TGCGCCAGCAGTCCGGACCTGTCCTACGAGCAGTACTTC	CASSPDLSYEQYF	.	.	TRBV10-2	TRBJ2-7
TGTGCCAGTAGCTCGACAGGGGATACTGAAGCTTTCTTT	CASSSTGDTEAFF	.	TRBD1	TRBV19	TRBJ1-1
TGTGCCAGCAGCCAAGGTAGCGGGGGGAATGGGAAGGAGCAGTTCTTC	CASSQGSGGNGKEQFF	.	TRBD2	TRBV3-1/TRBV3-2	TRBJ2-1
TGTGCCAGCCGACTAGTTTTGAGCACAGATACGCAGTATTTT	CASRLVLSTDTQYF	.	.	TRBV27	TRBJ2-3
TGTGCCAGTGGCAGGTTGGGCAATCAGCCCCAGCATTTT	CASGRLGNQPQHF	.	.	TRBV2	TRBJ1-5
TGTGCCAGCAGTGCTCAGGGGAGCAATCAGCCCCAGCATTTT	CASSAQGSNQPQHF	.	.	TRBV27	TRBJ1-5
TGTGCCAGCAGCGTAGGGACCTCAATCAGAAGGGGACGAGATGAAGCTTTCTTT	CASSVGTSIRRGRDEAFF	.	.	TRBV9	TRBJ1-1
TGTGCCAGCAGTGAACAGGGTCCTATTAGTAATTCACCCCTCCACTTT	CASSEQGPISNSPLHF	.	.	TRBV2	TRBJ1-6
TGTGCCAGCAGTATCCTCTCGGGACCGCAGTACTTC	CASSILSGPQYF	.	.	TRBV12-3/TRBV12-4	TRBJ2-7
TGTGCCAGCAGCCCCGACTATGGGCGAGGAGGCTACACCTTC	CASSPDYGRGGYTF	.	.	TRBV7-9	TRBJ1-2